This is a list of T cell receptor beta chains from one sample in a study of tumor and adjacent non-tumor tissue in lung cancer. TCRdb reprocessed the multiplex PCR reads with MiXCR, giving one entry per CDR3 protein. The table includes about 93,000 distinct CDR3 sequences, 65% to 75% detected once. Sequenced material: lung tumor tissue. These receptors originate from a man between 60 and 75 years old with non-small cell lung cancer. Both conserved end residues are part of each CDR3. The listing skips clone size in some rows; elsewhere it reads once, few, many or a size class.

clone_size,v_call,j_call,cdr3_aa
.,TRBV12-3/TRBV12-4,TRBJ2-5,CASSPTATFFGKTQYF
.,TRBV11-1,TRBJ1-3,CVSSRTGDPENTIYF
many,TRBV11-2,TRBJ2-3,CASSSGLAGGKADTQYF
.,TRBV10-3,TRBJ1-3,CAISFGTDSGNTIYF
.,TRBV5-4,TRBJ2-5,CASSQEQHETQYF
.,TRBV11-3,TRBJ2-6,CASQQGSGANVLPF
many,TRBV10-2,TRBJ2-1,CASRTGGTTYNEQFF
.,TRBV6-6,TRBJ2-2,CASSFTGDGDLFF
.,TRBV12-3/TRBV12-4,TRBJ1-1,CASTPYWGNIEAFF
many,TRBV6-2/TRBV6-3,TRBJ2-2,CASSTIAGVDGELFF
.,TRBV12-3/TRBV12-4,TRBJ2-1,CASSYEGTTSWKGNEQFF
.,TRBV12-3/TRBV12-4,TRBJ2-1,CAGGAVRTSVINNEHFF
many,TRBV5-6,TRBJ2-7,CASSLVSPGSYEQYF
.,TRBV29-1,TRBJ2-3,CSARERDTQYF
many,TRBV5-5,TRBJ1-5,CASSTDPYQPQHF
.,TRBV20-1,TRBJ1-2,CSAREQGEVGYGYTF
.,TRBV6-5,TRBJ1-1,CASNRERNTEAFF
.,TRBV11-3,TRBJ2-1,CASSPRGPSARNEQFF
.,TRBV6-5,TRBJ2-5,CASSYGAGAQGTPYF
.,TRBV7-9,TRBJ2-5,CASNFSLFQETRYF
.,TRBV6-2/TRBV6-3,TRBJ2-6,CASQGSGRVGANVLIF
many,TRBV20-1,TRBJ2-7,CSASRVLDEQYF
.,TRBV6-1,TRBJ1-6,CASTVTTHSPLHF
.,TRBV20-1,TRBJ1-2,CSANRAGYTF
few,TRBV20-1,TRBJ2-7,CSANSLSGFLYEQYF
once,TRBV6-2/TRBV6-3,TRBJ2-5,CASKMGAADQETRYF
many,TRBV12-3/TRBV12-4,TRBJ2-3,CASSQPGFTDTQYF
.,TRBV10-2,TRBJ2-7,CASLGAINDQYF
many,TRBV29-1,TRBJ2-3,CSVRAGRETDTQYF
.,TRBV5-4,TRBJ1-1,CAASAATGENTEAFF
many,TRBV6-1,TRBJ2-7,CASNAGTSGSYEQYF
many,TRBV6-6,TRBJ2-4,CASLPGQGYIQYF
.,TRBV5-4,TRBJ2-1,CASILEYGSGTYNEQFF
.,TRBV12-3/TRBV12-4,TRBJ2-7,CVSSLAGYEQYF
many,TRBV20-1,TRBJ1-5,CSASTGGFNQPQHF
few,TRBV20-1,TRBJ2-2,CSARDLRSGTNTGELFF
.,TRBV11-3,TRBJ2-1,CASNPRQGRDYNEQFF
once,TRBV11-2,TRBJ2-1,CASSLTSQIHNEQFF
many,TRBV5-6,TRBJ2-5,CASSRGIAGGVETQYF
.,TRBV29-1,TRBJ1-2,CSVDRYRGLYGYTF
.,TRBV6-2/TRBV6-3,TRBJ1-5,CASSSPSKWTPQHF
.,TRBV7-9,TRBJ2-2,CACSPGWNTGELLF
few,TRBV5-8,TRBJ2-5,CASSSRGTGGAGETQYF
many,TRBV7-2,TRBJ2-5,CASSKARQETQYF
.,TRBV29-1,TRBJ2-7,CGVNWTGGEQYF
.,TRBV10-2,TRBJ1-5,CASSETGGVGNKPQHF
few,TRBV11-1,TRBJ2-4,CASSLPGTSGTKNIQYF